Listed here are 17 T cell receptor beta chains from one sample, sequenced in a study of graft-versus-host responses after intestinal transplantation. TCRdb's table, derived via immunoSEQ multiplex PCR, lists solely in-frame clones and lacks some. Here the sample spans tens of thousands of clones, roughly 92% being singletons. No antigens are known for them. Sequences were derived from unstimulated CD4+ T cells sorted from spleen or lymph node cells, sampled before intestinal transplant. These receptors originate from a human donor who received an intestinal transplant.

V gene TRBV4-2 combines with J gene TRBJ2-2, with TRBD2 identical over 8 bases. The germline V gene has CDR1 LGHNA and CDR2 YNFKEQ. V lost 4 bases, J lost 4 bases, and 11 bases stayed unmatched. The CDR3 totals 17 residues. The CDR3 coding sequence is TGTGCCAGCAGCCCCGGGAGGGCTAGCGGGTTCACCGGGGAGCTGTTTTTT. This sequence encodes CASSPGRASGFTGELFF.

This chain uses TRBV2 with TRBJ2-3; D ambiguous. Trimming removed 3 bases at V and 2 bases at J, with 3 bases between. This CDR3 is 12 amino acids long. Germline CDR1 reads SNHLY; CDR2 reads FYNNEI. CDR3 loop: CASSEHTDTQYF. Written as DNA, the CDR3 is TGTGCCAGCAGTGAGCACACAGATACGCAGTATTTT.

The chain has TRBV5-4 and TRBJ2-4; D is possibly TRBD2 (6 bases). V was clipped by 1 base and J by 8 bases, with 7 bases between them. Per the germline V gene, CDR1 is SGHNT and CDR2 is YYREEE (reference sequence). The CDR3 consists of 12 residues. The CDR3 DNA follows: TGTGCCAGCAGCTTGTGGGGGGACATTCAGTACTTC. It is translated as CASSLWGDIQYF.

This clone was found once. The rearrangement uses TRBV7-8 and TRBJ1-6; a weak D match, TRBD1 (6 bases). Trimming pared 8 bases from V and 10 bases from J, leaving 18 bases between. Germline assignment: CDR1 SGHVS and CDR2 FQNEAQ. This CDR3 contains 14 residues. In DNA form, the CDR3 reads TGTGCCAGCGGACCGGGACAAGGGGACTCACCCCTCCACTTT. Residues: CASGPGQGDSPLHF. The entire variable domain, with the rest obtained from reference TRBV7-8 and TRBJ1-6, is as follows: GAGVSQSPRYKVAKRGQDVALRCDPISGHVSLFWYQQALGQGPEFLTYFQNEAQLDKSGLPSDRFFAERPEGSVSTLKIQRTQQEDSAVYLCASGPGQGDSPLHFGNGTRLTVT.

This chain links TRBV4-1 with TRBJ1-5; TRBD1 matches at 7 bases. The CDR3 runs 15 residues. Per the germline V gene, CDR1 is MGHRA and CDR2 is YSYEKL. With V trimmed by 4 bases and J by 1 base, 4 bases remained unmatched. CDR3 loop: CASSRDRASNQPQHF. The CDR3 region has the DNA TGCGCCAGCAGCCGTGACAGGGCGAGCAATCAGCCCCAGCATTTT.

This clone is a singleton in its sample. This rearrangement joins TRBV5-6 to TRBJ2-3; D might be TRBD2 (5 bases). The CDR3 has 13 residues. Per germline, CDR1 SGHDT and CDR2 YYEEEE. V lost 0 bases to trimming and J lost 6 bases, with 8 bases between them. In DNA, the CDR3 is TGTGCCAGCAGCTTGGGAGAGGGCGATACGCAGTATTTT. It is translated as CASSLGEGDTQYF.

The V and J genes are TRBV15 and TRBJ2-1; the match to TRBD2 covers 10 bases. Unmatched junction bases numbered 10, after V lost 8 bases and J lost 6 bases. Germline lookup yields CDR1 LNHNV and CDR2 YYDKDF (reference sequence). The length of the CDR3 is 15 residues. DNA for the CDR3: TGTGCCACCCATAAAGCCGGGACTAGCGTCAATGAGCAGTTCTTC. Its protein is CATHKAGTSVNEQFF.

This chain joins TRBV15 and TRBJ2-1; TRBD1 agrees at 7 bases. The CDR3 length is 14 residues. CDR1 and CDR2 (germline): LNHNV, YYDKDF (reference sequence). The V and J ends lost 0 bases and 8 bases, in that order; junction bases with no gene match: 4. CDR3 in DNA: TGTGCCACCAGCAGAGATGGTCAGGGGGATGAGCAGTTCTTC. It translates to CATSRDGQGDEQFF.

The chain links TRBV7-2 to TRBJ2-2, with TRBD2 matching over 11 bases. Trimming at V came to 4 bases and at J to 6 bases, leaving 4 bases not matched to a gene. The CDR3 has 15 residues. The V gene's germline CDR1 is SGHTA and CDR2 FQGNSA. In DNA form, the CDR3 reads TGTGCCAGCAGCTCGACTAGCGGGATAGCCGGGGAGCTGTTTTTT. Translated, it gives CASSSTSGIAGELFF.

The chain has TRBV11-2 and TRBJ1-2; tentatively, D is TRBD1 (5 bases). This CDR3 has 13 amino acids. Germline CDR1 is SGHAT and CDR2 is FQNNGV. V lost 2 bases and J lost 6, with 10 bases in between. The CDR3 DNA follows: TGTGCCAGCAGCTTAAACCGGGGGAATGGCTACACCTTC. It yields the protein CASSLNRGNGYTF. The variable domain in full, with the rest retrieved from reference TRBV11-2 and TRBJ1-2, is EAGVAQSPRYKIIEKRQSVAFWCNPISGHATLYWYQQILGQGPKLLIQFQNNGVVDDSQLPKDRFSAERLKGVDSTLKIQPAKLEDSAVYLCASSLNRGNGYTFGSGTRLTVV.

The CDR3 here is CASSERTDTQYF. The CDR3 nucleotides are TGTGCCAGCAGTGAAAGAACAGATACGCAGTATTTT. The V and J genes are TRBV2 and TRBJ2-3; D not certain. With 2 bases removed from V and 3 bases from J, the gap between germline ends came to 3 bases. The CDR3 runs 12 residues. The germline CDR1 and CDR2 sequences are SNHLY and FYNNEI. Full variable domain (rest looked up from reference TRBV2 and TRBJ2-3): EPEVTQTPSHQVTQMGQEVILRCVPISNHLYFYWYRQILGQKVEFLVSFYNNEISEKSEIFDDQFSVERPDGSNFTLKIRSTKLEDSAMYFCASSERTDTQYFGPGTRLTVL.

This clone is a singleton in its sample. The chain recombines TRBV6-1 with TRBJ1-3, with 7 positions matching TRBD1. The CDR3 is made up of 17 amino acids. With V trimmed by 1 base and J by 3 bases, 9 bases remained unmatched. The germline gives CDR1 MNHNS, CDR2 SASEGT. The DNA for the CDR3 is TGTGCCAGCAGTGAAGAAAACCCAGGGGGATTTGGAAACACCATATATTTT. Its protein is CASSEENPGGFGNTIYF.

The CDR3 sequence: CASGRASGFQETQYF. The CDR3 region has the DNA TGTGCCAGCGGCCGGGCTAGCGGGTTCCAAGAGACCCAGTACTTC. V and J are TRBV9 and TRBJ2-5; the match to TRBD2 covers 8 bases. J lost 1 base, V lost 7 bases, and 9 bases had no gene match. This CDR3 has 15 amino acids. The germline V gene encodes CDR1 SGDLS and CDR2 YYNGEE.

In DNA form, the CDR3 reads TGCAGCGTTGCGAGGGGGAACGGGAGGTTGGGGTACGAGCAGTACTTC. The encoded protein is CSVARGNGRLGYEQYF. The rearrangement joins TRBV29-1 to TRBJ2-7; perhaps TRBD2 as D (7 bases). This CDR3 region has 16 residues. Germline CDR1 reads SQVTM; CDR2 reads ANQGSEA. V lost 4 bases to trimming and J lost 4 bases, with 23 bases between them.

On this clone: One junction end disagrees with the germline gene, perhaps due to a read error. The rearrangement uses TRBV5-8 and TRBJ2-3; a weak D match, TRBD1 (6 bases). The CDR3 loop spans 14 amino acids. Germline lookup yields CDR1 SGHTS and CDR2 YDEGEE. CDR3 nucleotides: TGTGCCAGCAGGCCCAGGGGTAGCACAGGTACGCAGTATTTT. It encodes CASRPRGSTGTQYF.

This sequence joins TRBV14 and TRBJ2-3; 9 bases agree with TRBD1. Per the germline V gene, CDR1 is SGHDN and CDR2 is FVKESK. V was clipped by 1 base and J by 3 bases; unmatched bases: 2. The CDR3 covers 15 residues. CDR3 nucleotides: TGTGCCAGCAGCCAAGTACAGGGGGCGACAGATACGCAGTATTTT. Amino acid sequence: CASSQVQGATDTQYF.

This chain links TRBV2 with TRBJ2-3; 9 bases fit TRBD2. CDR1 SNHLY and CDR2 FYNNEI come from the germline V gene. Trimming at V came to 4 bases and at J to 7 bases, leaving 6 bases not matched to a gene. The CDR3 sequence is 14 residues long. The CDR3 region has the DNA TGTGCCAGCAGTGTAGCGGGAGTCGGGTATACGCAGTATTTT. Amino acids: CASSVAGVGYTQYF.